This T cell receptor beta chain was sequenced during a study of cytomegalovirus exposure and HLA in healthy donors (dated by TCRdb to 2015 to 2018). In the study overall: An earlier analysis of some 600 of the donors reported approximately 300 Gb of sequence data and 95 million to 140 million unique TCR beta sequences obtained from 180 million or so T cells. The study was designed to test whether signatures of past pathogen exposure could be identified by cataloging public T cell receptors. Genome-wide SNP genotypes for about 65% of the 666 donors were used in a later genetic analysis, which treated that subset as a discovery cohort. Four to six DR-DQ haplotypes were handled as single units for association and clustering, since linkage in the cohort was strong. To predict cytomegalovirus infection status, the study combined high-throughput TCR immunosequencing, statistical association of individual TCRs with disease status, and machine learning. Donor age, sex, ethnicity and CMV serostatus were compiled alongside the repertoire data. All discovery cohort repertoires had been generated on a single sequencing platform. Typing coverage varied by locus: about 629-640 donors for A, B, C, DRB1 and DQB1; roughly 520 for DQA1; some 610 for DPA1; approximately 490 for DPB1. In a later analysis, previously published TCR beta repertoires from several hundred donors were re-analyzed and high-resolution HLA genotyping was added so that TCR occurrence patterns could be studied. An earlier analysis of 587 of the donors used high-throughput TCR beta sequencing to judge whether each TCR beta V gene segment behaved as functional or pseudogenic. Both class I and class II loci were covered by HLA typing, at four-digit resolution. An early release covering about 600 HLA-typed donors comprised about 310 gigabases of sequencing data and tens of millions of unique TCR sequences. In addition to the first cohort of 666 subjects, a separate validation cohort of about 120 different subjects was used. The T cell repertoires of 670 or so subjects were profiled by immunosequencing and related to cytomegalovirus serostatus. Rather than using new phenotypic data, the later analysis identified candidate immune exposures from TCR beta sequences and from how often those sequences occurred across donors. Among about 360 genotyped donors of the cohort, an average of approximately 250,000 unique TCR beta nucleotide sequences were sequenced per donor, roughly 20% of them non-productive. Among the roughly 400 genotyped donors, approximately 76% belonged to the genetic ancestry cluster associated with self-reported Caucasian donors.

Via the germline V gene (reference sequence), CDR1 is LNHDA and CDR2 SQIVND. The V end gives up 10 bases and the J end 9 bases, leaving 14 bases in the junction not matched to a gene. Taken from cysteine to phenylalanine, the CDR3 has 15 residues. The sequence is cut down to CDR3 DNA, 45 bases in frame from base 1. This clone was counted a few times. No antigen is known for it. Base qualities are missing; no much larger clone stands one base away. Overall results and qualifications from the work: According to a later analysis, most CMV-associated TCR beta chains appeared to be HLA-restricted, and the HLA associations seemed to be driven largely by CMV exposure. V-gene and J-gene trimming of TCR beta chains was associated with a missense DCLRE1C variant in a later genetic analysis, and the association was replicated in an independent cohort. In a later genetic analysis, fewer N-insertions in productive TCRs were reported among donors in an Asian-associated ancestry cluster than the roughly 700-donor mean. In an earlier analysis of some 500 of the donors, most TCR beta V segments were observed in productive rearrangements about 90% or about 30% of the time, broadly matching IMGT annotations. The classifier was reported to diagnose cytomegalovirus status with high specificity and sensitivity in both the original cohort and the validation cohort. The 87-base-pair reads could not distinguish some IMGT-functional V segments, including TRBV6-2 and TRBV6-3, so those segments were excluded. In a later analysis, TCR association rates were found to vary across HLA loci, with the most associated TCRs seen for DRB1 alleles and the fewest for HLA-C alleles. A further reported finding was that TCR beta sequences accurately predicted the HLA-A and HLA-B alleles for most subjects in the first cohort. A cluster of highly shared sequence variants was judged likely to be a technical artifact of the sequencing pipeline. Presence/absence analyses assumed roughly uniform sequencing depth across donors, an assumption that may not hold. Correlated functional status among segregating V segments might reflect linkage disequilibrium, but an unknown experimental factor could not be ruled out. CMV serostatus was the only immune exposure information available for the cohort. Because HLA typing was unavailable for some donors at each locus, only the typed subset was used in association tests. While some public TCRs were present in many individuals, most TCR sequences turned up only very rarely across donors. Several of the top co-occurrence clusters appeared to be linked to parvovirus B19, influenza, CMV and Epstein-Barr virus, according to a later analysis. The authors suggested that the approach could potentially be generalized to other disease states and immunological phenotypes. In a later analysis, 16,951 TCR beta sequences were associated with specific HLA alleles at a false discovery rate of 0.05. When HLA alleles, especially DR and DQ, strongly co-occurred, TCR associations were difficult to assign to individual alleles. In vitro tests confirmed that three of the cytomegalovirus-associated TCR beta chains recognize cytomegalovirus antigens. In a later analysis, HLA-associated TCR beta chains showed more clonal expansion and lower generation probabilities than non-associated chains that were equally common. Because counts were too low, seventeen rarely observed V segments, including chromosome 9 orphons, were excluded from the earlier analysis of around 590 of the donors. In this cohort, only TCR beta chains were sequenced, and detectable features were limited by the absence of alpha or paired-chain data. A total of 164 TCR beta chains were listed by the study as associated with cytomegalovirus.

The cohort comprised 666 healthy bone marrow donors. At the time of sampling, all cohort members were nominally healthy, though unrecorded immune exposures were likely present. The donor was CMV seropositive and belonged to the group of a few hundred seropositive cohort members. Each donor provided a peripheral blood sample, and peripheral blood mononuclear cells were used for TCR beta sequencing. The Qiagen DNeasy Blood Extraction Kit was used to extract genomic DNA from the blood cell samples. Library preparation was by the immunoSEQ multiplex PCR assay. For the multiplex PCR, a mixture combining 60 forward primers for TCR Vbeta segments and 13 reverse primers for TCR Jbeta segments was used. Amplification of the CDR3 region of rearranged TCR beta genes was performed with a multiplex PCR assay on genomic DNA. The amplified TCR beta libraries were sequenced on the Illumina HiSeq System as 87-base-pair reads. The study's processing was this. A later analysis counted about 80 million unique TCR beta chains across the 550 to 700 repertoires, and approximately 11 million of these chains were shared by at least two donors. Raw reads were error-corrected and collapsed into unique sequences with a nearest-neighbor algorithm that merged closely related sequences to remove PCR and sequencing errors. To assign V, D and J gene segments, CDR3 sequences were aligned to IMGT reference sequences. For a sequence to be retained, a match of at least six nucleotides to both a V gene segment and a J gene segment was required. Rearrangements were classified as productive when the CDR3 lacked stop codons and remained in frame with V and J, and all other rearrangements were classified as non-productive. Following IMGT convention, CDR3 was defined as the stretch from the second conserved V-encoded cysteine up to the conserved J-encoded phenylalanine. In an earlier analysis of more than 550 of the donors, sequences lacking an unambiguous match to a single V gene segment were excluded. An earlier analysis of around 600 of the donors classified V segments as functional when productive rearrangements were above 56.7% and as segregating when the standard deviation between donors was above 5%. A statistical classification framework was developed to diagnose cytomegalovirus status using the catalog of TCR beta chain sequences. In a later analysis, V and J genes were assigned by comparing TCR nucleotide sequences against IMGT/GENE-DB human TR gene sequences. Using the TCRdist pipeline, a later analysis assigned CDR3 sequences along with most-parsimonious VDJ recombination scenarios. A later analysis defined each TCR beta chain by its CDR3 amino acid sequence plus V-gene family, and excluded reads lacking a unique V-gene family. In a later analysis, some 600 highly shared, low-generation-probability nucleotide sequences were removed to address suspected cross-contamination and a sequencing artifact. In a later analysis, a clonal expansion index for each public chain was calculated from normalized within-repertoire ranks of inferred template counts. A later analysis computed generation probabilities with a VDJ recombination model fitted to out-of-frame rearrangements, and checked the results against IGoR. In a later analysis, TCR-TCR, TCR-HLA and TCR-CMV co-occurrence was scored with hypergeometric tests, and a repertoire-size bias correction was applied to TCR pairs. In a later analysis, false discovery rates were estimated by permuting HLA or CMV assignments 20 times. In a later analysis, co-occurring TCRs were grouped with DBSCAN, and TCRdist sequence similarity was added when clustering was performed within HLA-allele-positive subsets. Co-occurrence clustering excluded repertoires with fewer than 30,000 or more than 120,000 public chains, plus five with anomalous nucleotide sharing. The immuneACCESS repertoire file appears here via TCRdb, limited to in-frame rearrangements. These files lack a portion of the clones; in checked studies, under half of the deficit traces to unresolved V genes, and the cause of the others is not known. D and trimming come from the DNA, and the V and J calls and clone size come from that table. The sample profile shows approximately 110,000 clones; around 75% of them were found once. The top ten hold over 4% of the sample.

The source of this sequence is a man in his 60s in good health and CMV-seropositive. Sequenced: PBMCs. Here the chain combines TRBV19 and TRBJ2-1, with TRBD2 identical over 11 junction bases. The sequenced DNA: TGTGCCACCGGTAGCGGGGGGGCAATAAGTACTGAGCAGTTCTTC. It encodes CATGSGGAISTEQFF. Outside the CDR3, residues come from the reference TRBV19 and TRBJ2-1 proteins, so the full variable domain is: DGGITQSPKYLFRKEGQNVTLSCEQNLNHDAMYWYRQDPGQGLRLIYYSQIVNDFQKGDIAEGYSVSREKKESFPLTVTSAQKNPTAFYLCATGSGGAISTEQFFGPGTRLTVL.